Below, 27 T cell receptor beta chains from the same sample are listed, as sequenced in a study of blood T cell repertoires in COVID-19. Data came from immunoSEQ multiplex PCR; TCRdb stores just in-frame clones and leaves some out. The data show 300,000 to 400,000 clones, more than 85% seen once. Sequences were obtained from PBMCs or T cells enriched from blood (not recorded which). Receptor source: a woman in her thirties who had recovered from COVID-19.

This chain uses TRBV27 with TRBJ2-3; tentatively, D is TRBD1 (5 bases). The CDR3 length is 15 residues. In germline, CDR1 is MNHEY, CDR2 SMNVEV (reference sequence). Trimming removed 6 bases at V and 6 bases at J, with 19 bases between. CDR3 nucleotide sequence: TGTGCCAGCAGCATTAGTGGCAGGGCAGGGGATACGCAGTATTTT. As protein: CASSISGRAGDTQYF.

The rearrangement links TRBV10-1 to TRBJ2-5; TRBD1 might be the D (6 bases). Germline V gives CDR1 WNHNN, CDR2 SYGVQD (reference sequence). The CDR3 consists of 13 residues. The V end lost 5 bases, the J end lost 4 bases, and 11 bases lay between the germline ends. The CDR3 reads CASSSGQLETQYF. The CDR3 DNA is TGCGCCAGCAGTTCAGGACAGCTAGAGACCCAGTACTTC.

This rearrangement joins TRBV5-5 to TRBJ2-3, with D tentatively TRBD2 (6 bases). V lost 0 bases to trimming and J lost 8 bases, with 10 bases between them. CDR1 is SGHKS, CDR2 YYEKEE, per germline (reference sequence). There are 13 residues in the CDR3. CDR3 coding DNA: TGTGCCAGCAGCTTGGGGGACTCCGGTACGCAGTATTTT. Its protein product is CASSLGDSGTQYF.

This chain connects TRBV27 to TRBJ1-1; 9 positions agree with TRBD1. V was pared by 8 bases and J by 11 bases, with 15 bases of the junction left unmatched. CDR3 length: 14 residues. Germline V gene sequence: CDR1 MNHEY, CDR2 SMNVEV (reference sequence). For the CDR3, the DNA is TGTGCCAGCGGGAAATCGACAGGGGGTAGAGAGGCTTTCTTT. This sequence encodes CASGKSTGGREAFF.

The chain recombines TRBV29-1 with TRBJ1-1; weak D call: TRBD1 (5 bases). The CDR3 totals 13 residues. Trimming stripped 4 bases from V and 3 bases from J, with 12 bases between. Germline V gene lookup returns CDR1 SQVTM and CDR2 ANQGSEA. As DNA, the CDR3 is TGCAGCGTTGTAGGGGTAAAGGACACTGAAGCTTTCTTT. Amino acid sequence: CSVVGVKDTEAFF.

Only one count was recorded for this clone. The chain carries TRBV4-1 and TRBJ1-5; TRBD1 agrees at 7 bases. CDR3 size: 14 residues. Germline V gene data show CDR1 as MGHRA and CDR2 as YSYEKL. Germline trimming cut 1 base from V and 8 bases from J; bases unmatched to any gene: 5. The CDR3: CASSQGPGTEPQHF. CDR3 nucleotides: TGCGCCAGCAGCCAAGGTCCGGGGACAGAGCCCCAGCATTTT.

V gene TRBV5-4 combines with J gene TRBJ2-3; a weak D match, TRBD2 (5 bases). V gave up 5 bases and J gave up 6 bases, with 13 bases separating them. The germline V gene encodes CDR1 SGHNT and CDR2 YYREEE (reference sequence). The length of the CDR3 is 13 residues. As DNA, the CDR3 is TGTGCCAGCAGGGACGAGGGAATGGATACGCAGTATTTT. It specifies CASRDEGMDTQYF.

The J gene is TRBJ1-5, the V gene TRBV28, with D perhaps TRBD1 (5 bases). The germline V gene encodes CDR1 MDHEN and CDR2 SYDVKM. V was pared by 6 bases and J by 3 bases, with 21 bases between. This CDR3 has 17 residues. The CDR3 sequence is CASRNLVPSGHNQPQHF. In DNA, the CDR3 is TGTGCCAGCAGGAACCTCGTCCCATCAGGGCACAATCAGCCCCAGCATTTT.

The CDR3 sequence is CAWSPTQGYNSPLHF. The CDR3, as DNA: TGTGCCTGGAGTCCTACCCAGGGCTATAATTCACCCCTCCACTTT. This rearrangement joins TRBV30 to TRBJ1-6; TRBD1 might be the D (5 bases). V was cut by 2 bases and J by 3 bases, with 11 bases left in between. Germline V gives CDR1 GTSNPN, CDR2 SVGIG (reference sequence). This CDR3 is 15 amino acids long.

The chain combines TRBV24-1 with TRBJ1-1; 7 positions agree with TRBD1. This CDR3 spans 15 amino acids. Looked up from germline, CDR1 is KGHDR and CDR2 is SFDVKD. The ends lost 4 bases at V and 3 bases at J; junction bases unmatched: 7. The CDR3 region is CATSDSTGWDTEAFF. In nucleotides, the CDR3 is TGTGCCACCAGTGACTCGACAGGGTGGGACACTGAAGCTTTCTTT.

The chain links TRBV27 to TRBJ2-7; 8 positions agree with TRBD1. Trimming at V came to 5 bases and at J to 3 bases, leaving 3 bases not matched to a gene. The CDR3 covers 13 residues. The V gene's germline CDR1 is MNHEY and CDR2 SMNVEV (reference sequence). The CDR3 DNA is TGTGCCAGCAGTCCAGGGACAGGCTACGAGCAGTACTTC. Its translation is CASSPGTGYEQYF.

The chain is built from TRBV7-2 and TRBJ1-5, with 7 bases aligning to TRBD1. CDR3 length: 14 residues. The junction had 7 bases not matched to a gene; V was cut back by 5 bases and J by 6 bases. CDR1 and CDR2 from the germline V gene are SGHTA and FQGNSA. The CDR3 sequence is CASSQTGIGQPQHF. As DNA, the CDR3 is TGTGCCAGCAGCCAGACAGGGATAGGTCAGCCCCAGCATTTT.

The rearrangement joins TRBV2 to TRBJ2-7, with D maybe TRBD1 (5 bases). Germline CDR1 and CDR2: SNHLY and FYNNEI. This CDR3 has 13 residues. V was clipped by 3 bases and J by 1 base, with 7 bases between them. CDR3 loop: CASSDRQSYEQYF. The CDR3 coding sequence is TGTGCCAGCAGTGACCGACAGTCCTACGAGCAGTACTTC.

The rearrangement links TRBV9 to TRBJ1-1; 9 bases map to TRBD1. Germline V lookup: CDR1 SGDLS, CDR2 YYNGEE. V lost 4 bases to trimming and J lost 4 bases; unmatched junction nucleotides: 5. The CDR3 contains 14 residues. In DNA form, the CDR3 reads TGTGCCAGCAGCTCCACAGGGGGCACCACTGAAGCTTTCTTT. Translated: CASSSTGGTTEAFF.

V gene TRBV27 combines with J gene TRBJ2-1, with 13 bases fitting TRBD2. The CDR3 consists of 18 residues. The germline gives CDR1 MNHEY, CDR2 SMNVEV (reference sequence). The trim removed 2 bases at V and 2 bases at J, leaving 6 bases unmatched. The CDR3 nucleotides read TGTGCCAGCAGTTTACTGGGGACTAGCGGGGTCCCCTACAATGAGCAGTTCTTC. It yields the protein CASSLLGTSGVPYNEQFF.

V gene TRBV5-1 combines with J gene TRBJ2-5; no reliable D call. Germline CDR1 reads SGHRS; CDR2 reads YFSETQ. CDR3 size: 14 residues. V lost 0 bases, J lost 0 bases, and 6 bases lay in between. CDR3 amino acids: CASSLGLNQETQYF. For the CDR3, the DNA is TGCGCCAGCAGCTTGGGCCTAAACCAAGAGACCCAGTACTTC.

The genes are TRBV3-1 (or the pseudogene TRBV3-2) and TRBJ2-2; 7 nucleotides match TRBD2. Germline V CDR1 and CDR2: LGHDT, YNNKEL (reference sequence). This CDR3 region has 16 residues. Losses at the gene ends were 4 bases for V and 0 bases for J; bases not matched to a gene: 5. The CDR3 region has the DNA TGTGCCAGCAGCCGTTTCAGCGGGGCGAACACCGGGGAGCTGTTTTTT. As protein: CASSRFSGANTGELFF.

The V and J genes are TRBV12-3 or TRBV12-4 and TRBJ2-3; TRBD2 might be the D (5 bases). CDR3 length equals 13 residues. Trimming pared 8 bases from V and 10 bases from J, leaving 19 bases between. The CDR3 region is CASRGITRNAQYF. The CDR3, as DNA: TGTGCCAGCCGAGGGATAACCAGGAATGCGCAGTATTTT.

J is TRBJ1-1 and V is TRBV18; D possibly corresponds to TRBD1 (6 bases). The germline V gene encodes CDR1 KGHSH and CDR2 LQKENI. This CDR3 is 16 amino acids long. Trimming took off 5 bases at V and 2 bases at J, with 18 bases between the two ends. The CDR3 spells CASSKGGRLVNTEAFF. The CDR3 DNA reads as TGTGCCAGCTCAAAGGGGGGGCGATTGGTCAACACTGAAGCTTTCTTT.

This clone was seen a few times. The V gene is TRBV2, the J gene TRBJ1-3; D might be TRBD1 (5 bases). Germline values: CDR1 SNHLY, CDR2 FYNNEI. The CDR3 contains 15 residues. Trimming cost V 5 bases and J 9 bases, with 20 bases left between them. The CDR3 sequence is CASSYHSRGESTIYF. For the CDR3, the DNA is TGTGCCAGCAGTTACCACAGTAGGGGCGAGAGCACCATATATTTT.

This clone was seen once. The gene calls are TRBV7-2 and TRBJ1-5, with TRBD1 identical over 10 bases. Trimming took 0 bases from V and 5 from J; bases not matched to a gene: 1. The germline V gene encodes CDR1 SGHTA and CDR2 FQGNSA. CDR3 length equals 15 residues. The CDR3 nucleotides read TGTGCCAGCAGCTTAGCGGACAGGGGGGATCAGCCCCAGCATTTT. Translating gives CASSLADRGDQPQHF.

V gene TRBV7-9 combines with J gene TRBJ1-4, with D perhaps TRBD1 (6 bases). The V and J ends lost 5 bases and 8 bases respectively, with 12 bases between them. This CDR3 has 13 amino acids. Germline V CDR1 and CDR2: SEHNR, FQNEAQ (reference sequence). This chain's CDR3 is CASSLNTGEKLFF. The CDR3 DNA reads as TGTGCCAGCAGCCTAAATACAGGGGAAAAACTGTTTTTT.

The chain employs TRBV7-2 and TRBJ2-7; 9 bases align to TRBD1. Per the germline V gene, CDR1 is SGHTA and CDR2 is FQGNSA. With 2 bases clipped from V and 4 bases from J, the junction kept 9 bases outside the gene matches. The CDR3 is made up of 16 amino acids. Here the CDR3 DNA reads TGTGCCAGCAGCTTAAGTAAGGGACAGGGAACATACGAGCAGTACTTC. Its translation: CASSLSKGQGTYEQYF.

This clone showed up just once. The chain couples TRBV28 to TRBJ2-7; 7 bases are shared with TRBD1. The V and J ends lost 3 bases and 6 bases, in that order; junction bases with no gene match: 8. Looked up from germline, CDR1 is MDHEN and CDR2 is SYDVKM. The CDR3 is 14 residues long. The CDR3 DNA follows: TGTGCCAGCAGTTTTGTGACAGGGAGTTCCGAGCAGTACTTC. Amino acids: CASSFVTGSSEQYF. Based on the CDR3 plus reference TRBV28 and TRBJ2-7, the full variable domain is DVKVTQSSRYLVKRTGEKVFLECVQDMDHENMFWYRQDPGLGLRLIYFSYDVKMKEKGDIPEGYSVSREKKERFSLILESASTNQTSMYLCASSFVTGSSEQYFGPGTRLTVT.

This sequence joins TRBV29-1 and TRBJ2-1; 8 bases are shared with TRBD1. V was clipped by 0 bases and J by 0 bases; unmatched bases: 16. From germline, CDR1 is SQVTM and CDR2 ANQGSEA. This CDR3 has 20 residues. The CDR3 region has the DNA TGCAGCGTTGAAGATCCAGGGGGCAGAATGTCGAGGGGCTCCTACAATGAGCAGTTCTTC. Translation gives CSVEDPGGRMSRGSYNEQFF.

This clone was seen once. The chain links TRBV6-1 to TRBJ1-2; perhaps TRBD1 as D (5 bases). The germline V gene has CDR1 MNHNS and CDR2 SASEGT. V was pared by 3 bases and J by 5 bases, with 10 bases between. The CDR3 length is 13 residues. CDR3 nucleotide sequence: TGTGCCAGCAGTGATACCCGACAGTATGGCTACACCTTC. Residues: CASSDTRQYGYTF.

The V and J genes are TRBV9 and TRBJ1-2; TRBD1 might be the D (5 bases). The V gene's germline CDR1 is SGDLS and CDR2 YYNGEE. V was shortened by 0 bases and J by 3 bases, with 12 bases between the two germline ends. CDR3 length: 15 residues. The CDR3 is CASSVADTGYYGYTF. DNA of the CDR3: TGTGCCAGCAGCGTAGCTGACACAGGCTACTATGGCTACACCTTC.